This T cell receptor beta chain is from a study of radiation and T cells in renal cell carcinoma. The table came from immunoSEQ multiplex PCR; TCRdb's copy has only in-frame clones and leaves some out. The data hold roughly 150,000 clones, with about nine tenths observed a single time. Time point of the sample: baseline pretreatment blood. Documented treatment: 15 Gy SBRT to primary tumor, nephrectomy 4 weeks later. For this clone: Its target is not known.

General study findings and limits: Pretreatment tumor biopsies were lacking, so baseline clonotypes are unknown.

Germline CDR1 reads SGHNT; CDR2 reads YENEEA. V shed 0 bases and J shed 0 bases, with 4 bases lying between them. This CDR3 contains 14 residues. The chain links TRBV11-3 to TRBJ2-3; D uncertain. This TCR came from a woman in her 70s with renal cell carcinoma. The starting material was blood, obtained from a patient whose treatment included radiotherapy and nephrectomy. This CDR3 reads CASSLDWSTDTQYF. DNA of the CDR3: TGTGCCAGCAGCTTAGATTGGAGCACAGATACGCAGTATTTT.